This note documents a single T cell receptor (beta chain) sequence. Its antigen target is currently unknown. Base qualities are missing; no much larger clone stands one base away. V ends up 7 bases short and J 5 bases short, with an unmatched junction base count of 8. From its cysteine to its phenylalanine, the CDR3 spans 14 amino acids. Only the CDR3 DNA is retained, 42 bases long and in frame from the first base. Looking up the germline V gene (reference sequence) yields CDR1 LNHDA and CDR2 SQIVND. The immunoSEQ Assay, a bias-controlled multiplex PCR, was used to amplify TCRbeta CDR3 regions from genomic DNA. In the source study's methods: Within the assay, amplification of reference gene primers was used to estimate how many nucleated cells each sample contained. Sequence reads were collapsed and filtered to measure the absolute abundance of every unique TCRbeta CDR3 rearrangement. For each sample, productive Simpson clonality was calculated as the square root of Simpson's diversity index across productive rearrangements. TCRdb took this table from immuneACCESS and kept in-frame rearrangements with V and J called. Such tables lack part of the clones; where checked against another copy, unresolved V genes explain under half of the gap, and the rest is unexplained. The V and J calls and clone size come from that table; D and trimming were worked out from the DNA. Across this sample there are about 70,000 clones, with approximately 83% seen only once. Around 12% of the sample is taken by the ten largest.

The entry originates in a study of blood T cell repertoires in COVID-19 (dated by TCRdb to about 2020). For the study in its entirety: Collaborator samples came from the United States, Italy and Spain and covered acute and convalescent phases of COVID-19. The material from the prospective study consisted of cDNA or gDNA derived from T cells, B-cell-depleted T cells, or PBMCs. Deeply sampled blood TCRbeta repertoires from subjects exposed to, actively infected with, or recovered from COVID-19 were included in the dataset. The repertoires were made available in a free public database intended to serve as a resource for research on the immune response to SARS-CoV-2. The samples were drawn from the first 160 participants of the ongoing ImmuneRACE study and from 1,254 subjects provided by 6 global collaborators. Nearly every sample came with metadata listing a de-identified subject ID, COVID-19 status, age in years and sex. Where available, HLA class I and class II types were taken from metadata supplied by the sample provider and were not determined by assay-based typing. Results the study describes overall, beyond this receptor: The quantity of clinical and demographic metadata differed by source and by participant and was supplied without curation.

Whole blood was collected in K2EDTA tubes by collaborating institutions according to the institutions' own protocols. Collaborator samples were shipped for TCRbeta analysis as frozen whole blood, isolated PBMCs, or DNA extracted from either sample type. The chain is encoded by TRBV19 joined to TRBJ1-1; 9 central nucleotides agree with TRBD1. The receptor was derived from a human donor in a cohort sampled during active COVID-19. Sequenced: peripheral blood. The nucleotide sequence reads TGTGCCAGTATCCCTAGAGGGACAGGGACTGAAGCTTTCTTT. It specifies CASIPRGTGTEAFF.